This T cell receptor beta chain was captured by sequencing in a study of cytomegalovirus exposure and HLA in healthy donors. Germline CDR1 is SGHTA and CDR2 is FQGNSA. This CDR3 comprises 14 residues. V lost 5 bases, J lost 4 bases, and 14 bases lay in between. Though probably carrying unrecorded immune exposures, donors were nominally healthy at sampling. Broader study findings: Researchers reported from a later analysis that most CMV-associated TCR beta chains appeared HLA-restricted. V- and J-gene trimming of TCR beta was linked (in a later analysis) to a missense DCLRE1C variant. TCR association rates varied by HLA locus in a later analysis, with DRB1 highest and HLA-C lowest.

Worth noting for this clone: The antigen remains undetermined.

PCR primers comprised 60 Vbeta and 13 Jbeta primers. Some clones are missing from TCRdb's copy, which holds only in-frame ones; the method was immunoSEQ multiplex PCR. This sample's table reports approximately 110,000 clones. The receptor comes from a middle-aged man in good health and CMV-seronegative. The sample comprised PBMCs. The rearrangement joins TRBV7-2 to TRBJ1-1; D is perhaps TRBD1 (6 bases). CDR3 residues: CASSRGAQATEAFF. The CDR3 nucleotides read TGTGCCAGCAGCCGGGGGGCGCAGGCCACTGAAGCTTTCTTT.